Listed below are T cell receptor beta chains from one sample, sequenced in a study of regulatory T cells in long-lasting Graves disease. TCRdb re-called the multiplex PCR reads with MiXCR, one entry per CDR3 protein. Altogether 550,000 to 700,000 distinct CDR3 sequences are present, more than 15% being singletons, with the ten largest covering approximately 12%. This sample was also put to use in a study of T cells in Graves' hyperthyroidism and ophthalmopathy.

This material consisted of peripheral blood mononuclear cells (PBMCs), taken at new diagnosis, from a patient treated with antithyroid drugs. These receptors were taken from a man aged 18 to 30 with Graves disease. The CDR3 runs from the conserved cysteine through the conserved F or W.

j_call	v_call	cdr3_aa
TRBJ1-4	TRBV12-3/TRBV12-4	CASRDWGGSNEKLFF
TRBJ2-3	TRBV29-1	CSVEVQWGRPADTQYF
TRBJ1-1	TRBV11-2	CASSLTRPNDEAFF
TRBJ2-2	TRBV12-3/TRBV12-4	CASSSGENTGELFF
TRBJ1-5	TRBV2	CASRDPGRSNQPQHF
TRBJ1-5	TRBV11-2	CASSEGTDYQPQHF
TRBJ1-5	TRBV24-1	CATSEQGNNQPQHF
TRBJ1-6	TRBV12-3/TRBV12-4	CASRPDGSSYNSPLHF
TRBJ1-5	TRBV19	CASSIDRGQGRPAQHF
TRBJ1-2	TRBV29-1	CSVEGPRYGYTF
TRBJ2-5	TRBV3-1	CASSQGLAQETQYF
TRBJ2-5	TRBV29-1	CSVVTAEETQYF
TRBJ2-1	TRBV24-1	CATSDLNRDNNEQFF
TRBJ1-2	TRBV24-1	CATSDSGGYTF
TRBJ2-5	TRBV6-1	CARGVTQYF
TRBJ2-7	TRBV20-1	CSAREVADDYEQYF
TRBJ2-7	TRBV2	CASRGTVGSEQYF
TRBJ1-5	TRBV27	CASSFRRGGQPQHF
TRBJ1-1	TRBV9	CASSPRGRMNTEAFF
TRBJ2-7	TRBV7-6	CASSFGLAGAEQYF
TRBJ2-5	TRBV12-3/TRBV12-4	CASSTYSTGQETQYF
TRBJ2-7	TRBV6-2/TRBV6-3	CASRKGQGVYEQYF